This T cell receptor (beta chain) appears in the sequencing data of a study of resident and recirculating memory T cells in vitiligo. General study results and limits: Sequences differed between biopsy sites and patients, suggesting private specificity.

Germline V gene lookup returns CDR1 LNHNV and CDR2 YYDKDF (reference sequence). CDR3 length: 17 residues. V lost 1 base, J lost 9 bases, and 14 bases stayed unmatched. Confetti depigmentation, marking active vitiligo, was absent in these patients. Assay: immunoSEQ multiplex PCR; the TCRdb copy retains only in-frame clones and omits some. The table records tens of thousands of clones, roughly 94% of them present only once. With respect to this clone: Its antigen is unidentified.

This chain joins TRBV15 and TRBJ2-4; 8 positions agree with TRBD2. The receptor's source is a male donor with vitiligo. The sequenced material came from blood. CDR3 region: CATSRGPAGAGDGIQYF. CDR3 DNA: TGTGCCACCAGCAGAGGGCCAGCGGGGGCCGGGGATGGCATTCAGTACTTC.